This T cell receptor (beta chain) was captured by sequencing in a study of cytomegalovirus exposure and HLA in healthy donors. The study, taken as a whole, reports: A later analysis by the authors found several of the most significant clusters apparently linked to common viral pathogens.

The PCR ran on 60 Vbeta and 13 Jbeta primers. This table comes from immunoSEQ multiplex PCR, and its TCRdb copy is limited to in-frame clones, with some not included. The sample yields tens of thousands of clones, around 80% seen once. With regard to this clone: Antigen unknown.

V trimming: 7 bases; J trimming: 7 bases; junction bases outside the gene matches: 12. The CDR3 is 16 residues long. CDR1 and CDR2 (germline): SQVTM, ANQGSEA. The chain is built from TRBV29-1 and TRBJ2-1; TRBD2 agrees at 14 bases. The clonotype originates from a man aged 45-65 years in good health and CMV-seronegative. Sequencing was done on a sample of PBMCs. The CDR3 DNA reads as TGCAGCGCCCCGGGACTAGCGGGAGCTCGTTGGAATGAGCAGTTCTTC. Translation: CSAPGLAGARWNEQFF.